The subject of this entry is one T cell receptor beta chain. Its antigen remains unidentified. The sample comes from a study of T cells in localized non-small cell lung cancer. The study, taken as a whole, reports: It remains possible that heterogeneity exists, since only one tumor region was sequenced. Of the tissues analyzed, uninvolved adjacent lung showed maximal T cell clonality, greater than tumor.

The protocol was immunoSEQ multiplex PCR, while the TCRdb copy is restricted to in-frame clones and leaves out a portion. This sample carries tens of thousands of clones, about 91% of them seen once, and the ten largest clones take 4.2%. The CDR3 extends over 15 amino acids. From germline, CDR1 is SEHNR and CDR2 FQNEAQ (reference sequence). V was clipped by 5 bases and J by 2 bases, with 10 bases between them. The sample here was peripheral blood, taken before any cancer treatment. The origin of this receptor is a female donor older than 55 with stage II squamous cell lung carcinoma. The chain has TRBV7-9 and TRBJ1-6, with D maybe TRBD1 (6 bases). The CDR3 protein is CASSRSGAYNSPLHF. The CDR3 DNA reads as TGTGCCAGCAGCCGGTCAGGGGCCTATAATTCACCCCTCCACTTT.